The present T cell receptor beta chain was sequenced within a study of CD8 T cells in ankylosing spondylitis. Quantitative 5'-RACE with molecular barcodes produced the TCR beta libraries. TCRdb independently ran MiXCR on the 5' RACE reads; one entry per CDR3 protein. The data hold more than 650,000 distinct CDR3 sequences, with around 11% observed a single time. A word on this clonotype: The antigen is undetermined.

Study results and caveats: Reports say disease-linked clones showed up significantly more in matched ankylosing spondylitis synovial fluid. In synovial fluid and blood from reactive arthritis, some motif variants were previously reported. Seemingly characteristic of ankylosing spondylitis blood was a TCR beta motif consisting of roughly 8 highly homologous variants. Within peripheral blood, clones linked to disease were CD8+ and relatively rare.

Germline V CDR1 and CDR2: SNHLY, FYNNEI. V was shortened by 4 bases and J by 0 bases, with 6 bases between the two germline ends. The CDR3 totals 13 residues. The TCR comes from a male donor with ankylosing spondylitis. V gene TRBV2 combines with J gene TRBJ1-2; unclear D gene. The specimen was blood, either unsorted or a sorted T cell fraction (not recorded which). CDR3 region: CASSGDSNYGYTF. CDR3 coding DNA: TGTGCCAGCAGTGGGGATTCTAACTATGGCTACACCTTC.